The clone carrying this T cell receptor (beta chain) has more than one count but fewer than ten. These data belong to a study of T cells in Graves' hyperthyroidism and ophthalmopathy. RNA transcripts were the template for amplifying TCR beta CDR3 regions. A first-round RT-PCR of the TCR CDR3 used the HTBI primer set. A single record per CDR3 protein comes from TCRdb applying MiXCR to the multiplex PCR reads. The repertoire consists of a few hundred thousand distinct CDR3 sequences, with about a sixth occurring once and the leading ten covering roughly 3.4%. For ophthalmopathy patients, the Clinical Activity Score was at least 3 and the NOSPECS grade at least 4; duration was under 3 months. Uncontrolled infection, other autoimmune disease, pregnancy or lactation excluded patients. The PBMCs were taken from roughly 9.3 ml of fresh peripheral blood. CDR1 is MGHRA, CDR2 YSYEKL, per germline. This CDR3 spans 14 amino acids. Trimming removed 1 base from V and 4 bases from J, with 8 bases in between.

The receptor comes from a woman between 40 and 55 years old with Graves' ophthalmopathy. This rearrangement joins TRBV4-1 to TRBJ2-1; no reliable D call. The sample was blood. Written as DNA, the CDR3 is TGCGCCAGCAGCCAAGGCTACCTGTACAATGAGCAGTTCTTC. Protein sequence: CASSQGYLYNEQFF.